The 19 T cell receptor beta chains listed next were all sequenced from one sample in a study of blood T cell repertoires in COVID-19. The data were produced by immunoSEQ multiplex PCR, yet TCRdb's version contains in-frame clones alone and is incomplete. This table has 170,000 or so clones, 90% to 95% appearing once. Sequencing was performed on peripheral blood. Every receptor here comes from a man aged 45-65 years with acute or convalescent COVID-19.

This clone was picked up a small number of times. V usage is TRBV28 and J usage is TRBJ1-3, with TRBD1 matching 9 bases. Germline V gene sequence: CDR1 MDHEN, CDR2 SYDVKM. J gave up 4 bases and V 4 bases, and 2 bases lay outside the gene matches. The length of the CDR3 is 14 residues. The CDR3 DNA sequence: TGTGCCAGCAGTTACACAGGGGGCGGAAACACCATATATTTT. Protein product: CASSYTGGGNTIYF.

The rearrangement uses TRBV28 and TRBJ1-5, with TRBD1 matching 9 bases. V lost 5 bases, J lost 2 bases, and 4 bases stayed unmatched. The germline CDR1 and CDR2 sequences are MDHEN and SYDVKM. This CDR3 comprises 15 residues. CDR3 DNA: TGTGCCAGCAGTGACCACAGGGGGCGCAATCAGCCCCAGCATTTT. Protein sequence: CASSDHRGRNQPQHF.

The V call is TRBV7-8, the J call TRBJ2-2; D gene ambiguous. The length of the CDR3 is 12 residues. Trimming removed 5 bases from V and 3 bases from J, with 4 bases in between. Germline assignment: CDR1 SGHVS and CDR2 FQNEAQ. DNA for the CDR3: TGTGCCAGCAGCCCATACACCGGGGAGCTGTTTTTT. Its translation is CASSPYTGELFF.

The chain combines TRBV25-1 with TRBJ2-1, with TRBD2 identical over 16 bases. This CDR3 contains 15 residues. V trimming: 8 bases; J trimming: 10 bases; junction bases outside the gene matches: 8. Looked up from germline, CDR1 is MGHDK and CDR2 is SYGVNS. This CDR3 reads CASAGTSGRAREQFF. The DNA for the CDR3 is TGTGCCAGCGCCGGGACTAGCGGGAGGGCTCGGGAGCAGTTCTTC.

The genes are TRBV6-5 and TRBJ1-1; 7 nucleotides align to TRBD1. With V trimmed by 6 bases and J by 3 bases, 10 bases remained unmatched. This CDR3 is 15 amino acids long. Germline-derived CDR1 and CDR2 are MNHEY and SVGAGI. The CDR3 sequence is CASRRGGVGDTEAFF. DNA for the CDR3: TGTGCCAGCAGAAGAGGGGGCGTTGGGGACACTGAAGCTTTCTTT.

The V gene is TRBV29-1, the J gene TRBJ2-2; TRBD1 agrees at 10 bases. The CDR3 totals 13 residues. Germline V gives CDR1 SQVTM, CDR2 ANQGSEA. V trimming: 6 bases; J trimming: 6 bases; junction bases outside the gene matches: 4. The CDR3 region is CSVPGQGAGELFF. DNA for the CDR3: TGCAGCGTACCCGGACAGGGGGCCGGGGAGCTGTTTTTT.

This rearrangement joins TRBV5-3 to TRBJ2-4, with D possibly matching TRBD2 (6 bases). TRBV5-3 is noted as an ORF with a role that remains uncertain. Trimming removed 4 bases from V and 0 bases from J, with 14 bases in between. This CDR3 is built from 16 residues. CDR3 amino acids: CARSRPRGLAKNIQYF. Here the CDR3 DNA reads TGTGCCAGAAGCCGGCCTCGGGGACTAGCCAAAAACATTCAGTACTTC.

The rearrangement links TRBV7-6 to TRBJ2-2, with TRBD2 matching 9 bases. From germline, CDR1 is SGHVS and CDR2 FNYEAQ. V shed 4 bases and J 6 bases; nucleotides not matched to a gene: 9. The CDR3 is 16 residues long. CDR3 protein: CASSYEAGGLAGELFF. CDR3 DNA sequence: TGTGCCAGCAGCTACGAAGCGGGGGGTTTAGCCGGGGAGCTGTTTTTT.

The rearrangement joins TRBV9 to TRBJ2-7; 9 bases agree with TRBD2. Germline CDR1 reads SGDLS; CDR2 reads YYNGEE. V was clipped by 3 bases and J by 3 bases; unmatched bases: 7. The CDR3 has 15 residues. This CDR3 reads CASSAQISGSYEQYF. The CDR3 bases are TGTGCCAGCAGCGCTCAGATTAGCGGGAGCTACGAGCAGTACTTC.

The CDR3 sequence: CSISYRGREKLFF. CDR3 bases: TGCAGCATCTCCTACAGGGGGCGGGAAAAACTGTTTTTT. The chain links TRBV29-1 to TRBJ1-4; 9 nucleotides align to TRBD1. The CDR3 totals 13 residues. V lost 8 bases and J lost 8; bases outside the gene matches: 9. Per germline, CDR1 SQVTM and CDR2 ANQGSEA.

The chain recombines TRBV10-3 with TRBJ1-3; 7 nucleotides align to TRBD1. J lost 4 bases, V lost 10 bases, and 7 bases had no gene match. CDR3 length equals 13 residues. Germline CDR1 is ENHRY and CDR2 is SYGVKD. This chain's CDR3 is CATGQADGNTIYF. The CDR3 coding sequence is TGTGCCACCGGACAGGCCGACGGAAACACCATATATTTT.

The genes are TRBV28 and TRBJ1-3, with TRBD1 matching 8 bases. Germline trimming cut 4 bases from V and 2 bases from J; bases unmatched to any gene: 4. Germline V CDR1 and CDR2: MDHEN, SYDVKM. This CDR3 contains 15 residues. The CDR3 DNA sequence: TGTGCCAGCAGTTCCCAGGGGGCGCCTGGAAACACCATATATTTT. Translation gives CASSSQGAPGNTIYF. Complete variable domain (other parts from reference TRBV28 and TRBJ1-3): DVKVTQSSRYLVKRTGEKVFLECVQDMDHENMFWYRQDPGLGLRLIYFSYDVKMKEKGDIPEGYSVSREKKERFSLILESASTNQTSMYLCASSSQGAPGNTIYFGEGSWLTVV.

The chain combines TRBV27 with TRBJ1-3; no clear D. In germline, CDR1 is MNHEY, CDR2 SMNVEV (reference sequence). This CDR3 is 15 amino acids long. Trimming shortened V by 8 bases and J by 0 bases, and 14 bases separated the two germline ends. In nucleotides, the CDR3 is TGTGCCAGCCCCCGACACTTGAGCTCTGGAAACACCATATATTTT. Its protein product is CASPRHLSSGNTIYF.

This CDR3 reads CASSLRGLVPYEQYF. Here the CDR3 DNA reads TGTGCCAGCAGCTTGAGGGGCCTAGTCCCCTACGAGCAGTACTTC. The V gene is TRBV5-6, the J gene TRBJ2-7; D is perhaps TRBD1 (5 bases). From germline, CDR1 is SGHDT and CDR2 YYEEEE. Between the trimmed V and J ends, which lost 1 base and 2 bases, there was a span of 13 bases. The CDR3 spans 15 residues. The whole variable domain, remainder taken from reference TRBV5-6 and TRBJ2-7, is DAGVTQSPTHLIKTRGQQVTLRCSPKSGHDTVSWYQQALGQGPQFIFQYYEEEERQRGNFPDRFSGHQFPNYSSELNVNALLLGDSALYLCASSLRGLVPYEQYFGPGTRLTVT.

The chain couples TRBV3-1 (or the pseudogene TRBV3-2) to TRBJ1-3; no definite D call. V was shortened by 1 base and J by 0 bases, with 16 bases between the two germline ends. The germline V gene has CDR1 LGHDT and CDR2 YNNKEL (reference sequence). CDR3 size: 18 residues. The CDR3: CASSQVPPWASSGNTIYF. CDR3 in DNA: TGTGCCAGCAGCCAAGTCCCCCCGTGGGCAAGCTCTGGAAACACCATATATTTT.

The rearrangement uses TRBV7-8 and TRBJ2-3; TRBD1 aligns across 7 bases. CDR3 length: 16 residues. Germline loops: CDR1 SGHVS, CDR2 FQNEAQ. Trimming removed 5 bases from V and 4 bases from J; junction bases left unmatched: 12. The CDR3 is CASSPRTGNGPDTQYF. The CDR3 coding sequence is TGTGCCAGCAGCCCTAGGACAGGCAACGGTCCAGATACGCAGTATTTT.

This chain connects TRBV12-5 to TRBJ2-5, with D perhaps matching TRBD1 (7 bases). V dropped 5 bases and J dropped 1 base, with 17 bases sitting between them. CDR1 is LGHNT and CDR2 is FRNRAP in the germline V gene. This CDR3 is 16 amino acids long. CDR3 sequence: CASGPGGQISQETQYF. The CDR3, as DNA: TGTGCTAGTGGTCCCGGGGGACAGATATCCCAAGAGACCCAGTACTTC.

CDR3 coding DNA: TGCGCCAGCAGCGGTACAGAGAGCTCCTACAATGAGCAGTTCTTC. Its protein is CASSGTESSYNEQFF. V and J are TRBV10-2 and TRBJ2-1; no definite D call. Germline values: CDR1 WSHSY, CDR2 SAAADI. V gave up 6 bases and J gave up 0 bases, with 12 bases separating them. CDR3 length: 15 residues.

The sample holds a few counts of this clone. The V gene is TRBV7-3, the J gene TRBJ1-1; 8 bases are a match to TRBD1. The ends lost 5 bases at V and 4 bases at J; junction bases unmatched: 6. Germline assignment: CDR1 SGHTA and CDR2 FQGTGA. The CDR3 length is 14 residues. The CDR3 region is CASSLQGGGTEAFF. CDR3 coding DNA: TGTGCCAGCAGCCTACAGGGGGGTGGCACTGAAGCTTTCTTT.